This note documents a single T cell receptor (beta chain) sequence. Antigen: not known. This record belongs to a study of response to subunit inactivated influenza vaccine. Study outcomes and limitations: Each seasonal influenza vaccination, the authors suggested, recruits few new T cells.

CDR3 length: 16 residues. In germline, CDR1 is MNHNS, CDR2 SASEGT. The V end lost 6 bases, the J end lost 1 base, and 15 bases lay between the germline ends. TCRdb fed the RT-PCR reads into MiXCR, producing one record per CDR3 protein. Of about 800,000 distinct CDR3 sequences in the sample, 21% were seen once. The chain combines TRBV6-1 with TRBJ2-2; D unclear. This sample comprised PBMCs from blood, obtained more than 4 days after vaccination. The origin of this receptor is a man between 50 and 59 years old who received an inactivated influenza vaccine. The CDR3 loop reads CASSPRLGQNTGELFF. The CDR3 DNA reads as TGTGCCAGCAGCCCCCGGCTGGGCCAGAACACCGGGGAGCTGTTTTTT.